This T cell receptor beta chain was sequenced for a study of cytomegalovirus exposure and HLA in healthy donors. The PCR had 60 Vbeta and 13 Jbeta primers. Original analysis: In a later analysis, of around 83 million unique beta chains, roughly 10 million appeared in at least two donors. TCRdb's copy holds only in-frame clones and misses some; the assay was immunoSEQ multiplex PCR. The V and J calls and clone size are taken from that table; D and trimming were inferred from the DNA. The table shows 150,000 to 200,000 clones, with roughly 80% occurring only once. This clone was seen only a few times. CDR3 length: 15 residues. Germline V CDR1 and CDR2: SGHRS, YFSETQ.

The receptor was isolated from a woman aged 30 to 39 in good health and CMV-seropositive. J is TRBJ2-5 and V is TRBV5-1, with 8 bases fitting TRBD2. The end of the DNA aligns better with TRBJ2-7, so the J call may be wrong. Sequencing input: PBMCs. CDR3 in amino acids: CASSPTGGSAYEQYF. The DNA of the CDR3 is TGCGCCAGCAGCCCAACGGGGGGGTCTGCTTACGAGCAGTACTTC.